This T cell receptor (beta chain) came from a study of T cells after yellow fever vaccination. Whole-study results and caveats: The study noted that FACS-sorted repertoires could contain abundant clonotypes contaminating from the bulk population. On re-exposure, the response was weaker but peaked faster, at day 5 versus 15.

The CDR3 runs to 13 residues. V dropped 5 bases and J dropped 4; count of bases not matched to a gene: 4. Germline V gene data show CDR1 as SGHTA and CDR2 as FQGNSA. This clonotype was counted ten times or more. What it binds is not known. From the 5' RACE reads, TCRdb called clonotypes with MiXCR, one entry per CDR3 protein. The sample carries a few hundred thousand distinct CDR3 sequences, 8.7% recorded once. The chain employs TRBV7-2 and TRBJ2-7; 8 bases fit TRBD2. Sequences were derived from PBMCs, sampled on the day of the first yellow fever vaccination. The clonotype originates from a man younger than 35 who received the YFV17D yellow fever vaccine. CDR3 sequence (DNA): TGTGCCAGCAGCGCCGGGACTAGTTACGAGCAGTACGTC. Encoded protein: CASSAGTSYEQYV.